This T cell receptor beta chain appears in the sequencing data of a study of T cell repertoires in cytomegalovirus infection. A single record per CDR3 protein comes from TCRdb applying MiXCR to the reads. The sample contains roughly 920,000 distinct CDR3 sequences, around a third of which appear only once. The sample holds many counts of this clonotype. Its specificity is not known. Compared with germline, one end of the junction differs, possibly owing to a read error. CDR3 length: 15 residues. Per germline, CDR1 SGHVS and CDR2 FQNEAQ. The source of this sequence is a human donor in good health (CMV status not recorded). Some clones in this sample may be carry-over from other donors' samples. This specimen consisted of cultured CD8+ T cells from PBMCs, obtained from culture after CMV antigen stimulation. The chain employs TRBV7-8 and TRBJ2-7, with 10 bases lining up with TRBD2. The DNA for the CDR3 is TGTGCCAGCAGATTAGCTAGCGGGGGAACCTACGAGCAGTACTTC. This gives the protein CASRLASGGTYEQYF.